Following are 23 T cell receptor beta chains from one sample sequenced in a study of blood T cells in healthy people across ages. Next came a second PCR, run for 7 to 11 cycles, which used a sample-barcoded 5' primer along with a J-beta primer mix. TCRdb fed the 5' RACE reads into MiXCR, producing one record per CDR3 protein. The data contain around 1.5 million distinct CDR3 sequences, almost 60% of them singletons. The sequenced sample consisted of blood. All receptors come from a man aged 18 to 30 in good health.

V usage is TRBV28 and J usage is TRBJ2-1, with D hard to call. CDR1 is MDHEN, CDR2 SYDVKM, per germline. The CDR3 runs to 14 residues. V lost 7 bases to trimming and J lost 1 base, with 11 bases between them. In nucleotides, the CDR3 is TGTGCCAGCATTGCCGGGTGGTCCTACAATGAGCAGTTCTTC. Residues: CASIAGWSYNEQFF. The full variable domain, with the rest looked up from reference TRBV28 and TRBJ2-1, is DVKVTQSSRYLVKRTGEKVFLECVQDMDHENMFWYRQDPGLGLRLIYFSYDVKMKEKGDIPEGYSVSREKKERFSLILESASTNQTSMYLCASIAGWSYNEQFFGPGTRLTVL.

This clonotype came up once. The rearrangement links TRBV3-1 to TRBJ2-1; D is uncertain. V was clipped by 3 bases and J by 8 bases, with 17 bases between them. The CDR3 loop spans 15 amino acids. Germline V gives CDR1 LGHDT, CDR2 YNNKEL (reference sequence). CDR3 residues: CASSQERYNWDEQFF. The CDR3 DNA reads as TGTGCCAGCAGCCAGGAGCGCTACAATTGGGATGAGCAGTTCTTC.

This clonotype came up a few times. The J gene is TRBJ2-1, the V gene TRBV29-1; D unresolved. Germline CDR1 and CDR2: SQVTM and ANQGSEA. The CDR3 consists of 10 residues. Trimming took 4 bases from V and 10 from J, leaving 8 bases between them. This CDR3 reads CSVGYSEQFF. In DNA, the CDR3 is TGCAGCGTTGGTTACTCGGAGCAGTTCTTC.

This chain uses TRBV13 with TRBJ2-3; D is unclear. CDR3 length equals 16 residues. V lost 0 bases to trimming and J lost 6 bases, with 16 bases between them. Germline V lookup: CDR1 PRHDT, CDR2 FYEKMQ (reference sequence). CDR3 sequence (DNA): TGTGCCAGCAGCTTAGGGGGTATCGCGCAGATGGATACGCAGTATTTT. Translated, it gives CASSLGGIAQMDTQYF.

J is TRBJ2-3 and V is TRBV2; possible D gene TRBD2, 5 bases. CDR1 and CDR2 from the germline V gene are SNHLY and FYNNEI. The CDR3 is 14 residues long. V gave up 7 bases and J gave up 3 bases, with 14 bases separating them. CDR3 in amino acids: CASKRPGRTDTQYF. Written as DNA, the CDR3 is TGTGCCAGCAAGCGGCCCGGACGGACAGATACGCAGTATTTT.

This clonotype was counted a single time. The gene calls are TRBV12-3 or TRBV12-4 and TRBJ2-2; 9 bases match TRBD2. The CDR3 is 17 residues long. V gave up 5 bases and J gave up 1 base; unmatched junction bases: 8. CDR3 nucleotides: TGTGCCAGCAGTCCTAGGCTAGCGGGGCTGAACACCGGGGAGCTGTTTTTT. The encoded protein is CASSPRLAGLNTGELFF.

To note about this clonotype: A much larger clonotype is one base distant, so this may be a read error. V is TRBV2 and J is TRBJ2-5, with 11 bases matching TRBD2. The CDR3 is 17 residues long. Unmatched junction bases numbered 21, after V lost 8 bases and J lost 10 bases. Germline assignment: CDR1 SNHLY and CDR2 FYNNEI. In DNA form, the CDR3 reads TGTGCCAGCGCACCCACGTTGGCTAGCGGGGGGCCCCGGAACCAGTACTTC. Translation gives CASAPTLASGGPRNQYF. Looking up the rest from reference TRBV2 and TRBJ2-5 gives the full variable domain: EPEVTQTPSHQVTQMGQEVILRCVPISNHLYFYWYRQILGQKVEFLVSFYNNEISEKSEIFDDQFSVERPDGSNFTLKIRSTKLEDSAMYFCASAPTLASGGPRNQYFGPGTRLLVL.

There are a few counts of this clonotype. J is TRBJ2-3 and V is TRBV12-3 or TRBV12-4; the D is unclear. This CDR3 is built from 16 residues. Trimming removed 3 bases at V and 5 bases at J, with 18 bases between. The CDR3 loop is CASSLKGSPSVDTQYF. In nucleotides, the CDR3 is TGTGCCAGCAGTTTGAAAGGGTCCCCAAGTGTAGATACGCAGTATTTT.

The genes are TRBV2 and TRBJ2-3; TRBD1 aligns across 7 bases. CDR3 length equals 15 residues. The germline V gene encodes CDR1 SNHLY and CDR2 FYNNEI. V shed 5 bases, J shed 1 base, and the junction held 6 bases outside the gene matches. CDR3 loop: CASSPDRERTDTQYF. In DNA, the CDR3 is TGTGCCAGCAGTCCCGACAGGGAACGCACAGATACGCAGTATTTT.

This clonotype showed up just a few times. The rearrangement links TRBV4-2 to TRBJ2-7; D not resolved. Germline V gene data show CDR1 as LGHNA and CDR2 as YNFKEQ. V lost 4 bases, J lost 1 base, and 8 bases lay in between. The CDR3 length is 13 residues. CDR3 protein: CASSPHPSYEQYF. DNA of the CDR3: TGTGCCAGCAGCCCCCACCCTTCCTACGAGCAGTACTTC.

This clonotype appeared a few times. The chain links TRBV10-3 to TRBJ2-3, with 7 bases lining up with TRBD1. V gave up 8 bases and J gave up 4 bases; unmatched junction bases: 12. CDR1 is ENHRY and CDR2 is SYGVKD in the germline V gene. CDR3 length equals 15 residues. CDR3 in DNA: TGTGCCATCGCCGAGGGGGCTAGTAGTCCAGATACGCAGTATTTT. It encodes CAIAEGASSPDTQYF.

The rearrangement links TRBV28 to TRBJ1-4, with no clear D. The germline gives CDR1 MDHEN, CDR2 SYDVKM. This CDR3 spans 12 amino acids. V dropped 6 bases and J dropped 5 bases, with 7 bases sitting between them. The chain's CDR3 is CASRPLNEKLFF. The CDR3 DNA is TGTGCCAGCAGACCTTTGAATGAAAAACTGTTTTTT.

V and J are TRBV29-1 and TRBJ2-7; D uncertain. The germline V and J ends were trimmed by 4 bases and 3 bases, with 10 bases remaining between them. The CDR3 covers 12 residues. In germline, CDR1 is SQVTM, CDR2 ANQGSEA. The CDR3 reads CSVGKGSYEQYF. The CDR3 bases are TGCAGCGTTGGCAAAGGAAGCTACGAGCAGTACTTC.

The chain uses TRBV20-1 and TRBJ2-7, with no clear D. The CDR3 runs to 14 residues. V was clipped by 5 bases and J by 4 bases, with 18 bases between them. Germline V gives CDR1 DFQATT, CDR2 SNEGSKA (reference sequence). The CDR3 region has the DNA TGCAGTGCTTGCGACGGTCAGTTCGATTACGAGCAGTACTTC. Its protein product is CSACDGQFDYEQYF.

This sequence joins TRBV20-1 and TRBJ2-7; 12 bases are a match to TRBD2. CDR1 is DFQATT, CDR2 SNEGSKA, per germline (reference sequence). Germline trimming cut 3 bases from V and 6 bases from J; bases unmatched to any gene: 6. The length of the CDR3 is 14 residues. CDR3 sequence (DNA): TGCAGTGCTAGGGGGACTAGCGGGCTCCCCGAGCAGTACTTC. Translation gives CSARGTSGLPEQYF.

V and J are TRBV5-1 and TRBJ2-7, with TRBD2 identical over 7 bases. The CDR3 is 16 residues long. Per germline, CDR1 SGHRS and CDR2 YFSETQ. The J segment lost 2 bases and the V segment lost 0 bases, leaving 8 bases of the junction unmatched. The CDR3 sequence: CASSLDSGGMAYEQYF. For the CDR3, the DNA is TGCGCCAGCAGCTTGGATTCGGGAGGAATGGCCTACGAGCAGTACTTC.

This chain joins TRBV5-1 and TRBJ2-7; the D call may be TRBD1 or TRBD2 (5 bases each). Per the germline V gene, CDR1 is SGHRS and CDR2 is YFSETQ. This CDR3 is built from 14 residues. With 4 bases removed from V and 2 bases from J, the gap between germline ends came to 13 bases. The CDR3 protein is CASSLGEMAYEQYF. CDR3 nucleotides: TGCGCCAGCAGCCTGGGGGAAATGGCCTACGAGCAGTACTTC.

The rearrangement uses TRBV20-1 and TRBJ2-7; TRBD2 matches at 8 bases. The CDR3 is made up of 14 amino acids. V shed 0 bases, J shed 0 bases, and the junction held 1 base outside the gene matches. Germline assignment: CDR1 DFQATT and CDR2 SNEGSKA (reference sequence). This chain's CDR3 is CSARERGASYEQYF. CDR3 bases: TGCAGTGCTAGAGAGCGGGGGGCCTCCTACGAGCAGTACTTC.

This sequence joins TRBV6-5 and TRBJ2-3; 8 positions match TRBD1. Germline assignment: CDR1 MNHEY and CDR2 SVGAGI. V gave up 2 bases and J gave up 6 bases; unmatched junction bases: 4. This CDR3 has 14 residues. Here the CDR3 reads CASSYRTGRDTQYF. Here the CDR3 DNA reads TGTGCCAGCAGTTACCGGACAGGGAGGGATACGCAGTATTTT.

The chain combines TRBV20-1 with TRBJ1-1, with a weak D call TRBD1 (5 bases). V was shortened by 6 bases and J by 4 bases, with 18 bases between the two germline ends. The germline CDR1 and CDR2 sequences are DFQATT and SNEGSKA (reference sequence). This CDR3 contains 14 residues. This CDR3 reads CSAQIEGLGTEAFF. CDR3 coding DNA: TGCAGTGCCCAGATCGAGGGGTTAGGCACTGAAGCTTTCTTT.

The chain has TRBV4-3 and TRBJ1-2, with D possibly TRBD1 on 5 matching bases. Germline CDR1 and CDR2: LGHNA and YSLEER. V lost 1 base to trimming and J lost 5 bases, with 20 bases between them. CDR3 length equals 17 residues. The CDR3 DNA reads TGCGCCAGCAGCCAAGTAGACAGCCAGTCCACCTGGTATGGCTACACCTTC. Encoded protein: CASSQVDSQSTWYGYTF.

The J gene is TRBJ1-5, the V gene TRBV4-1; D may be TRBD1 (5 bases). CDR3 length: 15 residues. Germline V gives CDR1 MGHRA, CDR2 YSYEKL. V was shortened by 0 bases and J by 6 bases, with 12 bases between the two germline ends. The CDR3 reads CASSQDPGRGQPQHF. CDR3 sequence (DNA): TGCGCCAGCAGCCAAGATCCGGGGAGGGGTCAGCCCCAGCATTTT.

V gene TRBV20-1 combines with J gene TRBJ1-5, with TRBD1 as a possible D gene (6 bases). The CDR3 loop spans 12 amino acids. V gave up 6 bases and J gave up 4 bases, with 10 bases separating them. Germline CDR1 is DFQATT and CDR2 is SNEGSKA (reference sequence). The CDR3 nucleotides read TGCAGTGCCATAGGGGGTAATCAGCCCCAGCATTTT. Amino acid sequence: CSAIGGNQPQHF.